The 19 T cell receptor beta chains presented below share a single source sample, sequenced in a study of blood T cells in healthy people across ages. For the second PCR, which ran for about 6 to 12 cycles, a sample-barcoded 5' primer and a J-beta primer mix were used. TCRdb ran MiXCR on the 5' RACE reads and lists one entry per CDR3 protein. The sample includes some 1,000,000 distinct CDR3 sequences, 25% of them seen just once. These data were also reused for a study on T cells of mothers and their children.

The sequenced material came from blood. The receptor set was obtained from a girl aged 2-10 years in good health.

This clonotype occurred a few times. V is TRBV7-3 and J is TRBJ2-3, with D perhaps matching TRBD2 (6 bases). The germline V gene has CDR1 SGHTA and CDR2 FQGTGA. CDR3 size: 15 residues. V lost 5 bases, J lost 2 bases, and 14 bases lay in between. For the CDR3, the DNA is TGTGCCAGCAGCCTCCCTTGGGACTTCACAGATACGCAGTATTTT. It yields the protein CASSLPWDFTDTQYF.

CDR3 amino acids: CASSLGGGASGETQYF. CDR3 nucleotide sequence: TGTGCCAGCAGCCTTGGGGGGGGGGCGTCGGGAGAGACCCAGTACTTC. The V and J genes are TRBV12-3 or TRBV12-4 and TRBJ2-5, with D perhaps TRBD2 (7 bases). The CDR3 is 16 residues long. Trimming removed 6 bases from V and 4 bases from J, with 21 bases in between.

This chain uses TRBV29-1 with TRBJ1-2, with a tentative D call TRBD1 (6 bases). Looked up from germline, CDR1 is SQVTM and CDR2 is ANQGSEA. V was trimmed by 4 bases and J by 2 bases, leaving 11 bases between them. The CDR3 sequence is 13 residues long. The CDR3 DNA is TGCAGCGTTGGATCCGGACAGAACTATGGCTACACCTTC. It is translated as CSVGSGQNYGYTF.

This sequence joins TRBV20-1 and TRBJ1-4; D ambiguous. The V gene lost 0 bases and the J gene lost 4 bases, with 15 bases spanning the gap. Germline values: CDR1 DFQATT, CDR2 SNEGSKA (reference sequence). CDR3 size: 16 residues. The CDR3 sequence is CSARDFGGSFNEKLFF. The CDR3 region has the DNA TGCAGTGCTAGAGATTTCGGAGGGAGCTTTAATGAAAAACTGTTTTTT.

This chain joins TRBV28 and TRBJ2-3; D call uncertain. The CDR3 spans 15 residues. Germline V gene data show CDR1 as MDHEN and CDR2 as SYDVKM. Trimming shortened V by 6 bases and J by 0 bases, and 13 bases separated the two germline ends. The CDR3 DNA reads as TGTGCCAGCAGCAGACCTGACGGGAGCACAGATACGCAGTATTTT. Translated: CASSRPDGSTDTQYF.

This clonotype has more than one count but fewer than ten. The CDR3 reads CASSPTGNSYEQYF. The CDR3 DNA reads TGTGCCAGCAGCCCTACAGGGAACTCCTACGAGCAGTACTTC. The rearrangement joins TRBV7-3 to TRBJ2-7, with a tentative D call TRBD1 (6 bases). CDR1 and CDR2 from the germline V gene are SGHTA and FQGTGA. The CDR3 is made up of 14 amino acids. V lost 5 bases and J 0 bases, leaving 11 bases between the germline ends.

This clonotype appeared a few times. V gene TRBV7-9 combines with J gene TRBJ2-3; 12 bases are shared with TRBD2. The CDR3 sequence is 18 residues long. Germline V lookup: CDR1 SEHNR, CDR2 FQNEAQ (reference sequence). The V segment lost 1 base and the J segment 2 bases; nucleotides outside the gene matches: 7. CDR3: CASSLGTSGTLFTDTQYF. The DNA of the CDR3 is TGTGCCAGCAGCTTAGGGACTAGCGGGACCTTATTCACAGATACGCAGTATTTT.

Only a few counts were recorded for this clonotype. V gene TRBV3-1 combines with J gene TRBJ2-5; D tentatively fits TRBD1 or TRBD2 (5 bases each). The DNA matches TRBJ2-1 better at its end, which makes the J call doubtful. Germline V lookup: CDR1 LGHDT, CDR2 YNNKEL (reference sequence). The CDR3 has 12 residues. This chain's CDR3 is CASSHPGAEQFF. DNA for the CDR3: TGTGCCAGCAGCCACCCCGGGGCGGAGCAGTTCTTC.

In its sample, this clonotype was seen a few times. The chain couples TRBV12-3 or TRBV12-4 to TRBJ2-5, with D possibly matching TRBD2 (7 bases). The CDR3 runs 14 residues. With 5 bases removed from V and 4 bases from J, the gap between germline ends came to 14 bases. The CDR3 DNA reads TGTGCCAGCAGTGGGGGGGGCATCCCAGAGACCCAGTACTTC. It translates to CASSGGGIPETQYF.

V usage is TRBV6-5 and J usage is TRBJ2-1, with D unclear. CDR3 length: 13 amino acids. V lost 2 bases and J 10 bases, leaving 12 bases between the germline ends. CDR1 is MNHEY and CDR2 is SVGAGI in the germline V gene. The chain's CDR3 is CASSYLTNGEQFF. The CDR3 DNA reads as TGTGCCAGCAGTTACCTCACAAATGGGGAGCAGTTCTTC.

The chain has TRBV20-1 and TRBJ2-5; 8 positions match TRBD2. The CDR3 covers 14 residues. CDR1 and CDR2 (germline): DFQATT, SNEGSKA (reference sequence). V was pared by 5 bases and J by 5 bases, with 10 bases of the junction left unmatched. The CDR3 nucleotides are TGCAGTGCTGGGGACGGGGGGGCTGGTGAGACCCAGTACTTC. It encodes CSAGDGGAGETQYF.

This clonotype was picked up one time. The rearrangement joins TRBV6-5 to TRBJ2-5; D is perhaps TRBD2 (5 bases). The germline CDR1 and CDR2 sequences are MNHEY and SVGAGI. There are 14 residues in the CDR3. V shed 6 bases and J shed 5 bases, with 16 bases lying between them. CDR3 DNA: TGTGCCAGCAGGGGAGTTAGGGCGGACGAGACCCAGTACTTC. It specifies CASRGVRADETQYF.

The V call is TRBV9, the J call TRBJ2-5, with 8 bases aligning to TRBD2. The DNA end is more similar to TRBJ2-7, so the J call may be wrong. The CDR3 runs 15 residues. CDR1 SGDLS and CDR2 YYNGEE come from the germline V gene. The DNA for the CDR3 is TGTGCCAGCAGCTTCCGGGGTAGCGGGGACGGCGAGCAGTACTTC. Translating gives CASSFRGSGDGEQYF.

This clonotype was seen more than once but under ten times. CDR3 nucleotide sequence: TGTGCCAGCAGCGCCCGGGACAGTTCCTACGAGCAGTACTTC. Translated: CASSARDSSYEQYF. The chain links TRBV7-9 to TRBJ2-7, with 7 bases matching TRBD1. Trimming at V came to 5 bases and at J to 1 base, leaving 5 bases not matched to a gene. The CDR3 extends over 14 amino acids. Germline V gives CDR1 SEHNR, CDR2 FQNEAQ (reference sequence).

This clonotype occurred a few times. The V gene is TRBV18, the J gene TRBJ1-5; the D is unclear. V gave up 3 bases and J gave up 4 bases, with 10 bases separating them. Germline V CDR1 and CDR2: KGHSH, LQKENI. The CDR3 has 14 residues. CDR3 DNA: TGTGCCAGCTCACCCGGGTTCGGGAATCAGCCCCAGCATTTT. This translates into CASSPGFGNQPQHF.

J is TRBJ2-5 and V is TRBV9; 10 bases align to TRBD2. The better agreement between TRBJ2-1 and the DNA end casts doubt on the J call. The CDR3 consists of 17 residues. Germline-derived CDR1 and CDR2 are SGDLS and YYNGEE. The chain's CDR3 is CASSVNSGRAIPREQFF. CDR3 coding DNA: TGTGCCAGCAGCGTAAACAGCGGGAGGGCCATTCCAAGGGAGCAGTTCTTC.

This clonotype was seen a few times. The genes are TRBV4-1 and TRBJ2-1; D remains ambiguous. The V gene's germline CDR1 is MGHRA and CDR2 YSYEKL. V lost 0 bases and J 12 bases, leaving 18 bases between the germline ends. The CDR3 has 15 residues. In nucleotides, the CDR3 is TGCGCCAGCAGCCAAGATTCGATCTTTACTGCCGGGCAGTTCTTC. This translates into CASSQDSIFTAGQFF.

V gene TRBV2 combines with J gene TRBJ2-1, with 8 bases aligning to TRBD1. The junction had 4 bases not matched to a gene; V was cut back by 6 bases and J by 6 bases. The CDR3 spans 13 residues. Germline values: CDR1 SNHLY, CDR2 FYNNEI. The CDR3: CASRGQETNEQFF. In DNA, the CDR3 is TGTGCCAGCAGGGGACAGGAGACCAATGAGCAGTTCTTC.

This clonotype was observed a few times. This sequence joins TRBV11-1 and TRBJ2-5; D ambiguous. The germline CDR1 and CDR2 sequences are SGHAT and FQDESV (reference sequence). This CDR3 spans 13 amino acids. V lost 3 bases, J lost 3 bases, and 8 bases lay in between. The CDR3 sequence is CASSFRDKETQYF. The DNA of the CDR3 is TGTGCCAGCAGCTTTAGGGATAAAGAGACCCAGTACTTC. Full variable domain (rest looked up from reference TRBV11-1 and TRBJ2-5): EAEVAQSPRYKITEKSQAVAFWCDPISGHATLYWYRQILGQGPELLVQFQDESVVDDSQLPKDRFSAERLKGVDSTLKIQPAELGDSAMYLCASSFRDKETQYFGPGTRLLVL.